The T cell receptor (beta chain) under discussion was sequenced for a study of blood T cells in healthy people across ages. V shed 6 bases and J shed 4 bases, with 13 bases lying between them. CDR3 length: 13 amino acids. Germline V gene sequence: CDR1 SQVTM, CDR2 ANQGSEA. Study-level points and caveats: Roughly linearly, TCR beta diversity per million T cells fell as age increased.

Then a second PCR, running roughly 7 to 11 cycles, was carried out with a sample-barcoded 5' primer and a J-beta primer mix. Sequencing recovered at least 2.5 million CDR3-containing paired-end reads from each sample. Using its own MiXCR run on the 5' RACE reads, TCRdb lists one record per CDR3 protein. Among about 1 million distinct CDR3 sequences listed, less than 25% were seen once. This clonotype was detected a few times. Its antigen is not known. The same sample was also used in a study of T cells of mothers and their children. As reported in that work: About six children, together with their three healthy Caucasian mothers, made up the donors.

Source material: blood. The chain carries TRBV29-1 and TRBJ2-4; D may be TRBD1 (6 bases). This clonotype originated in a girl under 10 years old in good health. DNA of the CDR3: TGCAGCGTCGGTCAGGGGTCAAAAAACATTCAGTACTTC. This translates into CSVGQGSKNIQYF.